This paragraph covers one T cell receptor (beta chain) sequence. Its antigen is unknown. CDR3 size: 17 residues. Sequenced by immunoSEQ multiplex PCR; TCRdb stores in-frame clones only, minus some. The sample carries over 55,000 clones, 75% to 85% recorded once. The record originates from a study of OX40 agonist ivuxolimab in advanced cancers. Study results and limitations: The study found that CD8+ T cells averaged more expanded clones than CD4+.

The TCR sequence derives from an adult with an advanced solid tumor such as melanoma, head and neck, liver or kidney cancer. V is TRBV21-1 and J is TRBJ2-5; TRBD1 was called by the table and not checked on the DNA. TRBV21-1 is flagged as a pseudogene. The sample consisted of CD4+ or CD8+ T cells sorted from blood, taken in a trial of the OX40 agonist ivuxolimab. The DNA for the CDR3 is TGTGCCAGCAGCAGTTGGGGCAGGGGGCCCTCCCGGGAGACCCAGTACTTC. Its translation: CASSSWGRGPSRETQYF.